This T cell receptor beta chain is from a study of regulatory T cells in long-lasting Graves disease. Study-wide context: For a period under 3 months, newly diagnosed Graves' patients had taken antithyroid drugs.

The CDR3 contains 15 residues. CDR1 and CDR2 (germline): GTSNPN, SVGIG (reference sequence). J gave up 9 bases and V 2 bases, and 9 bases lay outside the gene matches. Building the TCR beta libraries relied on iRepertoire HTBI primers, and CDR3 regions underwent Arm-PCR. One entry per CDR3 protein results from TCRdb running MiXCR on the multiplex PCR reads. This sample has just over 600,000 distinct CDR3 sequences; roughly 15% occur once, and the top ten carry approximately 20%. Remarks on this clonotype: Its specificity is not known.

Documented time point: newly diagnosed GD, antithyroid drugs for less than 3 months. Extracted RNA from PBMCs served as the source of the TCR library. Points from the study as a whole: Few sampled subjects may have lowered accuracy.

The same data also went into a second study, on T cells in Graves' hyperthyroidism and ophthalmopathy.

This receptor was identified in a young woman with Graves disease. Specimen: peripheral blood mononuclear cells (PBMCs), collected at new diagnosis, from a patient treated with antithyroid drugs. The chain employs TRBV30 and TRBJ2-7; the match to TRBD2 covers 14 bases. CDR3 nucleotides: TGTGCCTGGAGTAGTGGACTAGCGGGAGGACAAGTGCAGTACTTC. It is translated as CAWSSGLAGGQVQYF. Full variable domain (missing parts from reference TRBV30 and TRBJ2-7): SQTIHQWPATLVQPVGSPLSLECTVEGTSNPNLYWYRQAAGRGLQLLFYSVGIGQISSEVPQNLSASRPQDRQFILSSKKLLLSDSGFYLCAWSSGLAGGQVQYFGPGTRLTVT.